One sample yielded the 29 T cell receptor beta chains listed below, sequenced in a study of blood T cell repertoires in COVID-19. Assay used: immunoSEQ multiplex PCR; TCRdb lists only in-frame clones, some missing. The sample lists about 210,000 clones, 80% to 90% occurring once. Sequencing was performed on peripheral blood. The receptors originated from a man aged 35 to 55 who had recovered from COVID-19.

The rearrangement joins TRBV5-4 to TRBJ2-3; 11 bases match TRBD2. The CDR3 is made up of 16 amino acids. Per germline, CDR1 SGHNT and CDR2 YYREEE (reference sequence). With V trimmed by 4 bases and J by 4 bases, 8 bases remained unmatched. The CDR3 loop is CASSLELAGVADTQYF. CDR3 nucleotide sequence: TGTGCCAGCAGCCTGGAACTAGCGGGAGTCGCAGATACGCAGTATTTT. The full variable domain, rest sourced from reference TRBV5-4 and TRBJ2-3, is ETGVTQSPTHLIKTRGQQVTLRCSSQSGHNTVSWYQQALGQGPQFIFQYYREEENGRGNFPPRFSGLQFPNYSSELNVNALELDDSALYLCASSLELAGVADTQYFGPGTRLTVL.

The rearrangement links TRBV10-3 to TRBJ2-2; a possible D gene is TRBD2 (5 bases). The CDR3 spans 16 residues. Germline V gene sequence: CDR1 ENHRY, CDR2 SYGVKD. V was pared by 0 bases and J by 4 bases, with 12 bases between. CDR3 coding DNA: TGTGCCATCAGTGAGTCTTTAGCGACCTTCACCGGGGAGCTGTTTTTT. Translating gives CAISESLATFTGELFF.

The chain is built from TRBV3-1 (or the pseudogene TRBV3-2) and TRBJ2-3; D may be TRBD1 (6 bases). This CDR3 region has 14 residues. The ends were cut back, 5 bases at V and 3 bases at J, with 12 bases in the middle. CDR1 is LGHDT and CDR2 is YNNKEL in the germline V gene (reference sequence). DNA of the CDR3: TGTGCCAGCAGCTCCCCGCAGGGGACAGATACGCAGTATTTT. Translating gives CASSSPQGTDTQYF.

This chain joins TRBV5-6 and TRBJ2-3; 7 bases align to TRBD2. The CDR3 totals 15 residues. Germline V gene sequence: CDR1 SGHDT, CDR2 YYEEEE. Trimming cost V 2 bases and J 0 bases; bases outside gene matches: 3. CDR3 loop: CASSFGRGSTDTQYF. In nucleotides, the CDR3 is TGTGCCAGCAGCTTTGGGCGGGGGAGCACAGATACGCAGTATTTT.

The sample holds one count of this clone. This sequence joins TRBV5-6 and TRBJ1-4, with D unclear. CDR1 and CDR2 from the germline V gene are SGHDT and YYEEEE. With 4 bases removed from V and 0 bases from J, the gap between germline ends came to 10 bases. There are 15 residues in the CDR3. The chain's CDR3 is CASSAYLTTNEKLFF. DNA for the CDR3: TGTGCCAGCAGCGCCTACCTGACAACTAATGAAAAACTGTTTTTT.

This chain joins TRBV6-5 and TRBJ1-1; no clear D gene. This CDR3 is 13 amino acids long. Trimming removed 8 bases from V and 0 bases from J, with 10 bases in between. CDR1 and CDR2 (germline): MNHEY, SVGAGI. CDR3 sequence: CASLRLMNTEAFF. The CDR3 DNA is TGTGCCAGCCTCAGGCTAATGAACACTGAAGCTTTCTTT.

The V gene is TRBV3-1 (or the pseudogene TRBV3-2), the J gene TRBJ2-1; 14 bases fit TRBD2. The J segment lost 3 bases and the V segment lost 0 bases, leaving 10 bases of the junction unmatched. This CDR3 region has 20 residues. Germline V gene sequence: CDR1 LGHDT, CDR2 YNNKEL (reference sequence). In nucleotides, the CDR3 is TGTGCCAGCAGCCAAGAAGGGGGGACTAGCGGGAGTGTAGACTACAATGAGCAGTTCTTC. Translation: CASSQEGGTSGSVDYNEQFF.

The chain combines TRBV30 with TRBJ1-2, with D perhaps TRBD1 (5 bases). Germline V gene lookup returns CDR1 GTSNPN and CDR2 SVGIG (reference sequence). Trimming left V 3 bases short and J 3 bases short, with 14 bases between. This CDR3 has 14 amino acids. The CDR3: CAWSDPGGDYGYTF. In DNA form, the CDR3 reads TGTGCCTGGAGCGACCCCGGGGGAGACTATGGCTACACCTTC.

In its sample, this clone was seen a few times. The V call is TRBV30, the J call TRBJ1-6, with 9 bases fitting TRBD1. V shed 2 bases and J 9 bases; nucleotides not matched to a gene: 11. Germline V gene lookup returns CDR1 GTSNPN and CDR2 SVGIG (reference sequence). This CDR3 has 16 residues. In DNA, the CDR3 is TGTGCCTGGAGTAGTGGAGTGGGACAGGGTTTTTCACCCCTCCACTTT. It yields the protein CAWSSGVGQGFSPLHF.

CDR3 residues: CASSAGGENTEAFF. Written as DNA, the CDR3 is TGTGCCAGCAGTGCAGGGGGAGAGAACACTGAAGCTTTCTTT. The chain joins TRBV2 to TRBJ1-1, with 7 bases matching TRBD1. Germline V gene sequence: CDR1 SNHLY, CDR2 FYNNEI. With 4 bases clipped from V and 1 base from J, the junction kept 3 bases outside the gene matches. This CDR3 is built from 14 residues.

This clone came up a few times. J is TRBJ1-3 and V is TRBV9; D not resolved. In germline, CDR1 is SGDLS, CDR2 YYNGEE. This CDR3 spans 13 amino acids. The V and J ends lost 1 base and 4 bases respectively, with 6 bases between them. This CDR3 reads CASSVRVGNTIYF. The CDR3 region has the DNA TGTGCCAGCAGCGTAAGAGTCGGAAACACCATATATTTT. The full variable domain, rest sourced from reference TRBV9 and TRBJ1-3, is DSGVTQTPKHLITATGQRVTLRCSPRSGDLSVYWYQQSLDQGLQFLIQYYNGEERAKGNILERFSAQQFPDLHSELNLSSLELGDSALYFCASSVRVGNTIYFGEGSWLTVV.

This chain joins TRBV7-2 and TRBJ2-6, with unresolved D. Germline V gives CDR1 SGHTA, CDR2 FQGNSA. The CDR3 consists of 16 residues. V lost 1 base, J lost 1 base, and 8 bases lay in between. The CDR3 DNA sequence: TGTGCCAGCAGCTTAGGAGCCACGTCTGGGGCCAACGTCCTGACTTTC. Its translation is CASSLGATSGANVLTF.

The rearrangement joins TRBV30 to TRBJ2-1; 7 bases match TRBD1. Trimming took 6 bases from V and 9 from J; bases not matched to a gene: 8. CDR1 and CDR2 from the germline V gene are GTSNPN and SVGIG (reference sequence). The CDR3 is 12 amino acids. DNA for the CDR3: TGTGCCTGCCAGGACAGGCCTCCTGAGCAGTTCTTC. It yields the protein CACQDRPPEQFF.

This chain joins TRBV6-6 and TRBJ1-2; the D is unclear. V was shortened by 5 bases and J by 4 bases, with 26 bases between the two germline ends. There are 18 residues in the CDR3. Germline-derived CDR1 and CDR2 are MNHNY and SVGAGI (reference sequence). The CDR3 here is CASSPLALAVFMSYGYTF. The CDR3 DNA sequence: TGTGCCAGCAGTCCCTTAGCCCTGGCGGTATTTATGTCCTATGGCTACACCTTC.

The CDR3 region has the DNA TGTGCCAGCAGTCCCAGCGGGAGGAAAATCGGGGAGCTGTTTTTT. It encodes CASSPSGRKIGELFF. The gene calls are TRBV3-1 (or the pseudogene TRBV3-2) and TRBJ2-2; 9 bases are a match to TRBD2. Germline V CDR1 and CDR2: LGHDT, YNNKEL (reference sequence). After removal of 6 bases from V and 7 bases from J, the junction contained 9 bases not matched to a gene. The CDR3 spans 15 residues.

The chain is built from TRBV7-2 and TRBJ1-1, with D uncertain. The length of the CDR3 is 14 residues. Trimming cost V 5 bases and J 1 base, with 11 bases left between them. Germline V gene lookup returns CDR1 SGHTA and CDR2 FQGNSA. The CDR3 here is CASSHEPRNTEAFF. Written as DNA, the CDR3 is TGTGCCAGCAGCCATGAGCCTCGGAACACTGAAGCTTTCTTT. Supplemented by reference TRBV7-2 and TRBJ1-1, the full variable domain reads GAGVSQSPSNKVTEKGKDVELRCDPISGHTALYWYRQSLGQGLEFLIYFQGNSAPDKSGLPSDRFSAERTGGSVSTLTIQRTQQEDSAVYLCASSHEPRNTEAFFGQGTRLTVV.

The V call is TRBV28, the J call TRBJ1-1; TRBD1 matches 10 bases. CDR3 length equals 13 residues. Germline CDR1 and CDR2: MDHEN and SYDVKM. Trimming cost V 6 bases and J 11 bases; bases outside gene matches: 9. CDR3 DNA: TGTGCCAGCAGCCTATGGGGGACAGGGGAGGCTTTCTTT. The encoded protein is CASSLWGTGEAFF.

The J gene is TRBJ1-2, the V gene TRBV6-1; no firm D call. V lost 0 bases and J 6 bases, leaving 11 bases between the germline ends. Germline-derived CDR1 and CDR2 are MNHNS and SASEGT. There are 14 residues in the CDR3. The CDR3 here is CASSEARQVNGYTF. CDR3 DNA sequence: TGTGCCAGCAGTGAAGCGCGTCAGGTCAATGGCTACACCTTC.

V usage is TRBV23-1 and J usage is TRBJ2-7; D might be TRBD2 (5 bases). TRBV23-1 qualifies as an ORF whose function is uncertain. The CDR3 totals 16 residues. Trimming took 2 bases from V and 1 from J, leaving 15 bases between them. The CDR3 DNA reads TGCGCCAGCAGTCAAAATGCAGCGGAGAGTTCCTACGAGCAGTACTTC. Amino acid sequence: CASSQNAAESSYEQYF.

V and J are TRBV7-9 and TRBJ1-4, with 9 bases that match TRBD1. V gave up 3 bases and J gave up 8 bases; unmatched junction bases: 4. The CDR3 totals 14 residues. Germline loops: CDR1 SEHNR, CDR2 FQNEAQ (reference sequence). The CDR3 DNA follows: TGTGCCAGCAGCTTGGGGACAGGGCGAGAAAAACTGTTTTTT. Amino acid sequence: CASSLGTGREKLFF.

The chain uses TRBV5-1 and TRBJ2-1; a weak D match, TRBD1 (6 bases). The germline V gene has CDR1 SGHRS and CDR2 YFSETQ. V was pared by 1 base and J by 3 bases, with 26 bases between. The CDR3 consists of 20 residues. The CDR3 nucleotides are TGCGCCAGCAGCTTGTCGGCAGGGGTCCACGGCGGTGGTGTCTACAATGAGCAGTTCTTC. Residues: CASSLSAGVHGGGVYNEQFF.

This clone has a handful of counts. This sequence joins TRBV4-1 and TRBJ2-1, with TRBD1 identical over 7 bases. This CDR3 has 15 residues. Germline lookup yields CDR1 MGHRA and CDR2 YSYEKL. V shed 4 bases, J shed 4 bases, and the junction held 7 bases outside the gene matches. CDR3 amino acids: CASSPRGDSYNEQFF. The CDR3 DNA sequence: TGCGCCAGCAGCCCTCGTGGGGACAGTTACAATGAGCAGTTCTTC.

The chain uses TRBV24-1 and TRBJ1-3; D not resolved. Germline V CDR1 and CDR2: KGHDR, SFDVKD. V shed 9 bases and J shed 0 bases, with 14 bases lying between them. The CDR3 is 15 amino acids. CDR3 bases: TGTGCCACCCATATGGGAGGGTCCTCTGGAAACACCATATATTTT. This translates into CATHMGGSSGNTIYF.

The chain carries TRBV19 and TRBJ1-5; no firm D call. Germline V gene lookup returns CDR1 LNHDA and CDR2 SQIVND (reference sequence). This CDR3 region has 15 residues. The V end lost 3 bases, the J end lost 4 bases, and 13 bases lay between the germline ends. In DNA, the CDR3 is TGTGCCAGTAGTATTGGTTTGAGGGCTAATCAGCCCCAGCATTTT. It yields the protein CASSIGLRANQPQHF.

This clone was detected a few times. The chain employs TRBV10-3 and TRBJ1-2; a possible D gene is TRBD1 (5 bases). Germline-derived CDR1 and CDR2 are ENHRY and SYGVKD. V was cut by 6 bases and J by 7 bases, with 12 bases left in between. The CDR3 covers 12 residues. CDR3 nucleotides: TGTGCCATCAGCGCTGACAGAAGTGGCTACACCTTC. This encodes CAISADRSGYTF.

The CDR3 spells CAISGAGTGELFF. The CDR3 coding sequence is TGTGCCATCAGTGGGGCGGGCACCGGGGAGCTGTTTTTT. This sequence joins TRBV10-3 and TRBJ2-2, with TRBD2 as a possible D gene (5 bases). V lost 4 bases and J lost 4, with 7 bases in between. Germline-derived CDR1 and CDR2 are ENHRY and SYGVKD. This CDR3 region has 13 residues.

The genes are TRBV21-1 and TRBJ1-6; TRBD1 reflects the table's D call only, with no check against the DNA. TRBV21-1 is labeled a pseudogene. The CDR3 length is 18 residues. CDR3 nucleotides: TGTGCCAGCAGCGAGAGGACAGGGGGGAGCTCCTATAATTCACCCCTCCACTTT. It translates to CASSERTGGSSYNSPLHF.

The chain uses TRBV6-5 and TRBJ2-5, with D perhaps TRBD1 (6 bases). Germline V CDR1 and CDR2: MNHEY, SVGAGI. V dropped 2 bases and J dropped 4 bases, with 14 bases sitting between them. The CDR3 length is 15 residues. The CDR3 region has the DNA TGTGCCAGCAGTTACGGAACAGGGTTTTCAGAGACCCAGTACTTC. Protein sequence: CASSYGTGFSETQYF.

CDR3 region: CASSAYHNEQFF. Here the CDR3 DNA reads TGTGCCAGTAGTGCCTATCACAATGAGCAGTTCTTC. This chain links TRBV19 with TRBJ2-1; no definite D call. Deletions cut 5 bases from V and 5 bases from J, with 7 bases between. In germline, CDR1 is LNHDA, CDR2 SQIVND (reference sequence). This CDR3 comprises 12 residues.